This TCR beta chain was retrieved from a study of T-cell reconstitution after alpha-beta-depleted transplantation in children. Trimming removed 4 bases at V and 4 bases at J, with 11 bases between. Per the germline V gene, CDR1 is SNHLY and CDR2 is FYNNEI. The CDR3 spans 14 residues. Unique molecular identifiers were incorporated when the TCRbeta library was constructed. TCRdb called the PCR reads again in MiXCR, with one record for every CDR3 protein. The table records around 380,000 distinct CDR3 sequences, about 11% of them present only once. The TCR comes from a human donor who donated a stem cell graft to a child with acute myeloid leukemia. Sequenced material: PBMCs from the stem cell graft donor, taken from the stem cell graft. This chain joins TRBV2 and TRBJ1-5, with D possibly matching TRBD1 (5 bases). For the CDR3, the DNA is TGTGCCAGCAGTGTTGGGCAGGGTAATCAGCCCCAGCATTTT. Translation: CASSVGQGNQPQHF.